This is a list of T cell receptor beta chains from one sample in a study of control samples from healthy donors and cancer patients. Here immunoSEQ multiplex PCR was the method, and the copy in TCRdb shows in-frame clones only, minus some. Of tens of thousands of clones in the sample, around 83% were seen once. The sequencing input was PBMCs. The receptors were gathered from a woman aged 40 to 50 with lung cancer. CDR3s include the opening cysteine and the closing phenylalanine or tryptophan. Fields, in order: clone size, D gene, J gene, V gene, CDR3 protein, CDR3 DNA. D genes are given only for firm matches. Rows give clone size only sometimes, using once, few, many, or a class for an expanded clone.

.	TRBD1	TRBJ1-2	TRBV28	CASSLAPGQGQYYTF	TGTGCCAGCAGTTTAGCTCCGGGACAGGGGCAATACTACACCTTC
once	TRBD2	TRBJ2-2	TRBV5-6	CASSFPAGGCTGELFF	TGTGCCAGCAGCTTTCCGGCGGGGGGGTGCACCGGGGAGCTGTTTTTT
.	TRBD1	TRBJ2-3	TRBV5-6	CASSQAGGRADTQYF	TGTGCCAGCAGCCAAGCAGGGGGCCGGGCAGATACGCAGTATTTT
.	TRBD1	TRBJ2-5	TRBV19	CASSIESTGKETQYF	TGTGCCAGTAGTATCGAATCGACAGGGAAGGAGACCCAGTACTTC
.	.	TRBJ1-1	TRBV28	CASSFGGGGNTEAFF	TGTGCCAGCAGTTTCGGAGGGGGGGGGAACACTGAAGCTTTCTTT
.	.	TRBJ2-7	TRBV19	CASSVGVDYEQYF	TGTGCCAGTAGTGTTGGGGTAGACTACGAGCAGTACTTC
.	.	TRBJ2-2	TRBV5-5	CASSLGGTTTGELFF	TGTGCCAGCAGCTTAGGTGGGACAACAACCGGGGAGCTGTTTTTT
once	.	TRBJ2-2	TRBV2	CASSDLATGTGELFF	TGTGCCAGCAGTGATTTAGCCACGGGCACCGGGGAGCTGTTTTTT
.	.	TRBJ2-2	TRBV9	CASSVGSGPNTGELFF	TGTGCCAGCAGCGTAGGAAGTGGGCCGAACACCGGGGAGCTGTTTTTT
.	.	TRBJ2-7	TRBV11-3	CASSYSPIGYEQYF	TGTGCCAGCAGCTATAGCCCGATCGGATACGAGCAGTACTTC
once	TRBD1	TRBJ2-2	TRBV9	CASTPGGLNTGELFF	TGTGCCAGCACCCCAGGGGGTCTGAACACCGGGGAGCTGTTTTTT
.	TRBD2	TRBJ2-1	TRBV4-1	CASSQAGTTSYNEQFF	TGCGCCAGCAGCCAAGCGGGGACTACCTCCTACAATGAGCAGTTCTTC
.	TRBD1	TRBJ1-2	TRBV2	CASIRDRGRRGYTF	TGTGCCAGCATCCGGGACAGGGGGAGGAGGGGCTACACCTTC
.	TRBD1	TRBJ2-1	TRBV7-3	CASSLYPLTGVYEQFF	TGTGCCAGCAGCTTATATCCCCTGACAGGGGTCTATGAGCAGTTCTTC
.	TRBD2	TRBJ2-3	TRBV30	CAWRGRGGPTDTQYF	TGTGCCTGGAGGGGTCGGGGGGGGCCGACAGATACGCAGTATTTT
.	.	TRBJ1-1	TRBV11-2	CASSLARAEAFF	TGTGCCAGCAGCTTAGCCAGGGCTGAAGCTTTCTTT
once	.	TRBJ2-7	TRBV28	CASRSGPSYEQYF	TGTGCCAGCAGATCCGGGCCCTCCTACGAGCAGTACTTC
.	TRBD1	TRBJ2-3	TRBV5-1	CASSATGVVGTQYF	TGCGCCAGCAGCGCGACAGGGGTAGTGGGTACGCAGTATTTT
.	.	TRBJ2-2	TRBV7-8	CASRSPTAGTGELFF	TGTGCCAGCAGATCCCCCACGGCGGGGACCGGGGAGCTGTTTTTT
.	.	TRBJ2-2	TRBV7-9	CASSLVSWAAGELFF	TGTGCCAGCAGCTTGGTCAGTTGGGCAGCCGGGGAGCTGTTTTTT
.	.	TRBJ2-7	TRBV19	CASSETPAYEQYF	TGTGCCAGTAGTGAAACTCCAGCCTACGAGCAGTACTTC
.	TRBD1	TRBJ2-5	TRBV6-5	CASSRTGEETQYF	TGTGCCAGCAGCCGGACAGGGGAAGAGACCCAGTACTTC